Shown below are 13 T cell receptor beta chains from a single sample sequenced in a study of response to subunit inactivated influenza vaccine. TCRdb fed the RT-PCR reads into MiXCR, producing one record per CDR3 protein. Here the sample spans hundreds of thousands of distinct CDR3 sequences, about a fifth being singletons. Sequences were derived from PBMCs from blood, sampled approximately 5 days after vaccination. The receptors come from a man in his forties or fifties who received an inactivated influenza vaccine.

This chain connects TRBV7-3 to TRBJ2-2; D may match TRBD1 or TRBD2 (5 bases each). Germline V gene lookup returns CDR1 SGHTA and CDR2 FQGTGA. The germline V and J ends were trimmed by 3 bases and 6 bases, with 8 bases remaining between them. The CDR3 covers 13 residues. CDR3 loop: CASSLGDAGELFF. In DNA, the CDR3 is TGTGCCAGCAGCTTGGGGGATGCCGGGGAGCTGTTTTTT.

This clonotype was seen a handful of times. CDR3 loop: CAWSPGLAGPGTQYF. The DNA for the CDR3 is TGTGCCTGGAGTCCGGGACTAGCGGGCCCGGGGACCCAGTACTTC. The rearrangement joins TRBV30 to TRBJ2-5, with 12 bases fitting TRBD2. This CDR3 is built from 15 residues. Per the germline V gene, CDR1 is GTSNPN and CDR2 is SVGIG (reference sequence). The J segment lost 7 bases and the V segment lost 2 bases, leaving 8 bases of the junction unmatched.

This clonotype appeared a few times. This chain uses TRBV20-1 with TRBJ2-1; D is possibly TRBD2 (6 bases). In germline, CDR1 is DFQATT, CDR2 SNEGSKA (reference sequence). Trimming left V 2 bases short and J 9 bases short, with 26 bases between. This CDR3 is 17 amino acids long. CDR3 protein: CSARLGPSVGRIGEQFF. The CDR3 nucleotides read TGCAGTGCTAGATTGGGTCCTAGCGTCGGCCGAATCGGTGAGCAGTTCTTC.

This clonotype was detected only once. The genes are TRBV5-1 and TRBJ2-1, with D possibly matching TRBD2 (6 bases). Germline assignment: CDR1 SGHRS and CDR2 YFSETQ. V dropped 0 bases and J dropped 7 bases, with 17 bases sitting between them. The CDR3 is 16 residues long. CDR3 DNA sequence: TGCGCCAGCAGCTTGGCCGGGACCTCCCGGGGGAATGAGCAGTTCTTC. Translating it yields CASSLAGTSRGNEQFF.

This clonotype was detected ten times or more. The rearrangement links TRBV20-1 to TRBJ2-1, with TRBD2 matching 12 bases. This CDR3 is 15 amino acids long. Germline trimming cut 0 bases from V and 9 bases from J; bases unmatched to any gene: 6. Germline-derived CDR1 and CDR2 are DFQATT and SNEGSKA (reference sequence). The CDR3 sequence is CSARDPTSGSLEQFF. CDR3 in DNA: TGCAGTGCTAGAGATCCGACTAGCGGGAGCCTTGAGCAGTTCTTC.

This clonotype appeared many times. The chain couples TRBV6-2 or TRBV6-3 to TRBJ2-1, with a possible D match to TRBD2 (5 bases). There are 14 residues in the CDR3. Per germline, CDR1 MNHEY and CDR2 SVGEGT. V lost 2 bases, J lost 8 bases, and 13 bases lay in between. CDR3 DNA sequence: TGTGCCAGCAGTTACGTGGGAGATTCCTATGAGCAGTTCTTC. It specifies CASSYVGDSYEQFF.

This clonotype showed up just a few times. V and J are TRBV28 and TRBJ2-5, with a possible D match to TRBD2 (6 bases). Trimming removed 5 bases from V and 4 bases from J, with 17 bases in between. Germline V lookup: CDR1 MDHEN, CDR2 SYDVKM. The length of the CDR3 is 15 residues. The CDR3 loop reads CASSRRLLARETQYF. CDR3 DNA sequence: TGTGCCAGCAGTCGTCGGTTACTAGCTAGAGAGACCCAGTACTTC. The full variable domain, in which reference TRBV28 and TRBJ2-5 provide the parts outside the CDR3, is DVKVTQSSRYLVKRTGEKVFLECVQDMDHENMFWYRQDPGLGLRLIYFSYDVKMKEKGDIPEGYSVSREKKERFSLILESASTNQTSMYLCASSRRLLARETQYFGPGTRLLVL.

This clonotype was observed at least ten times. This sequence joins TRBV9 and TRBJ2-1; D possibly corresponds to TRBD1 (6 bases). Germline CDR1 reads SGDLS; CDR2 reads YYNGEE. The CDR3 extends over 15 amino acids. The germline V and J ends were trimmed by 0 bases and 5 bases, with 12 bases remaining between them. The CDR3 region is CASSVVGTLDNEQFF. The CDR3 DNA reads TGTGCCAGCAGCGTAGTTGGGACACTAGACAATGAGCAGTTCTTC.

The V call is TRBV24-1, the J call TRBJ2-3, with TRBD2 identical over 7 bases. Germline trimming cut 1 base from V and 5 bases from J; bases unmatched to any gene: 5. Germline V gives CDR1 KGHDR, CDR2 SFDVKD. The CDR3 covers 15 residues. The CDR3 DNA follows: TGTGCCACCAGTGATTTCAGCGGGGTTCAAGATACGCAGTATTTT. Translation: CATSDFSGVQDTQYF.

The CDR3 protein is CASTLGGNIQYF. The CDR3 bases are TGTGCCAGCACCTTGGGGGGGAACATTCAGTACTTC. V and J are TRBV12-3 or TRBV12-4 and TRBJ2-4; 7 bases agree with TRBD2. J was trimmed by 7 bases and V by 7 bases; bases with no gene match: 4. This CDR3 contains 12 residues.

V usage is TRBV20-1 and J usage is TRBJ1-5; D remains unclear. V shed 3 bases and J shed 7 bases, with 16 bases lying between them. There are 14 residues in the CDR3. Germline assignment: CDR1 DFQATT and CDR2 SNEGSKA (reference sequence). The CDR3 region has the DNA TGCAGTGCTAGGGAGGGAGGGCGAGGGCAGCCCCAGCATTTT. Amino acids: CSAREGGRGQPQHF.

This chain links TRBV18 with TRBJ2-7; no clear D. CDR1 and CDR2 from the germline V gene are KGHSH and LQKENI. The V and J ends lost 2 bases and 5 bases respectively, with 7 bases between them. The CDR3 has 12 amino acids. The CDR3 coding sequence is TGTGCCAGCTCACCAGGTGGGAACGAGCAGTACTTC. Protein sequence: CASSPGGNEQYF.

The rearrangement joins TRBV12-3 or TRBV12-4 to TRBJ1-1; D remains unclear. Trimming cost V 0 bases and J 8 bases, with 4 bases left between them. The CDR3 has 11 amino acids. CDR3 in DNA: TGTGCCAGCAGTTTAGCGCAAGAAGCTTTCTTT. This translates into CASSLAQEAFF.